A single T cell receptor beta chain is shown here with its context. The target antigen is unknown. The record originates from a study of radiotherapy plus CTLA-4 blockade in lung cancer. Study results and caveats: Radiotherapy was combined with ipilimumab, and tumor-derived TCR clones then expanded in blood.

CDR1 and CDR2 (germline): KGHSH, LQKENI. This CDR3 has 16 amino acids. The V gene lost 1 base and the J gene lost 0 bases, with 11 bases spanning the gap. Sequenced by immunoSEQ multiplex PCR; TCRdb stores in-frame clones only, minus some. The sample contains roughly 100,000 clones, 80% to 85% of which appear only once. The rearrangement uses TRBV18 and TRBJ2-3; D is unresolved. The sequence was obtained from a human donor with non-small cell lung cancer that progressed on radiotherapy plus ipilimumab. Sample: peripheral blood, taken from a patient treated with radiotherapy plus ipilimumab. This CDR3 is CASSPQVAASTDTQYF. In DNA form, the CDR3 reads TGTGCCAGCTCACCACAGGTAGCTGCTAGCACAGATACGCAGTATTTT.